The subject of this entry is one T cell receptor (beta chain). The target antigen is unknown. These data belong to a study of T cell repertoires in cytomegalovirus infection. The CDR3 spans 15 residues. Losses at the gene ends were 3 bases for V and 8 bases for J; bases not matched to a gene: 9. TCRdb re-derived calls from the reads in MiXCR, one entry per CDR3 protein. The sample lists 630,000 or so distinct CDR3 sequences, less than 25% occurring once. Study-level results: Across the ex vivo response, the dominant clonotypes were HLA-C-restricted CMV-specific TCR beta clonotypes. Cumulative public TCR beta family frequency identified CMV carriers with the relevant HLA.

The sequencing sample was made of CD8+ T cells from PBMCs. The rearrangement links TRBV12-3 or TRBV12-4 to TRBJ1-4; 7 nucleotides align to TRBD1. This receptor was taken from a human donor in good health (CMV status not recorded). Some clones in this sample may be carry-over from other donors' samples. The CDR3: CASSLGTAFREKLFF. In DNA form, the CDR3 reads TGTGCCAGCAGTTTGGGGACAGCCTTTAGAGAAAAACTGTTTTTT.